This TCR beta chain was observed in a study of post-analysis software for immune sequencing data. This clonotype was found a few times. Its antigen is not identified. V lost 6 bases, J lost 8 bases, and 12 bases stayed unmatched. Germline-derived CDR1 and CDR2 are MNHEY and SVGAGI. The CDR3 is 14 residues long. cDNA libraries for TCR beta contained unique molecular identifiers. TCRdb redid the calling of the PCR reads with MiXCR, one entry per CDR3 protein. This sample has fewer than 850,000 distinct CDR3 sequences; 30% occur once, and the top ten carry roughly 0.57%. Overall study results and limits: About five TRBV segments were more frequent in patients than controls; TRBV5-6, TRBV5-1 and TRBV20-1 belonged to this group.

The receptor's source is a girl between 5 and 17 years old with multiple sclerosis. The chain uses TRBV6-5 and TRBJ1-2, with TRBD1 matching 7 bases. The sequenced sample consisted of blood. As DNA, the CDR3 is TGTGCCAGCAGGTTGACAGGGAAATCCGTCGGCTACACCTTC. This sequence encodes CASRLTGKSVGYTF.